This T cell receptor (beta chain) was identified in a study of T cells after posttransplantation cyclophosphamide. As to this clone: As yet, its antigen is unknown.

Repertoires were generated with immunoSEQ multiplex PCR, while TCRdb's copy carries only in-frame clones and drops some. Of some 52,000 clones listed, roughly 84% were seen once; the top ten hold approximately 2.8%. CDR3 size: 13 residues. The germline V gene encodes CDR1 SGHAT and CDR2 FQNNGV. V lost 5 bases to trimming and J lost 5 bases; unmatched junction nucleotides: 6. Overall study findings and caveats: Skin or GI-infiltrating T cells shared few TRB sequences with blood.

V and J are TRBV11-2 and TRBJ2-7; 7 nucleotides line up with TRBD2. This sequence was found in a man under 40 with a blood cancer, CMV-positive, and with a related stem cell donor. Sequencing was performed on PBMCs. The CDR3, as DNA: TGTGCCAGCAGCCGCGGGACTAAGAACGAGCAGTACTTC. This gives the protein CASSRGTKNEQYF.